A selection of T cell receptor beta chains follows, all from one sample in a study of T cells in Graves' hyperthyroidism and ophthalmopathy. TCRdb re-called the multiplex PCR reads through MiXCR, storing one row per CDR3 protein. The sample has under 300,000 distinct CDR3 sequences, roughly 15% seen once. The source material was blood. The receptors stem from a woman aged 45-59 years with Graves' hyperthyroidism that later progressed to Graves' ophthalmopathy. The CDR3 runs from the conserved cysteine through the conserved F or W. Each record gives: V gene, clone size, D gene, J gene, CDR3 protein, CDR3 DNA. D genes are given only for firm matches. Rows give clone size only sometimes, using once, few, many, or a class for an expanded clone.

TRBV18	many	-	TRBJ2-1	CASSPPWRGPNEQFF	TGTGCCAGCTCACCACCGTGGAGGGGGCCAAATGAGCAGTTCTTC
TRBV11-3	many	TRBD2	TRBJ2-3	CASSPGTSGSGDTDTQYF	TGTGCCAGCAGCCCCGGGACTAGCGGGAGTGGGGACACAGATACGCAGTATTTT
TRBV19	-	TRBD2	TRBJ2-2	CASNTSYFSGRYITGELFF	TGTGCCAGTAACACCTCGTATTTTAGCGGGAGGTATATCACCGGGGAGCTGTTTTTT
TRBV7-3	-	-	TRBJ2-1	CASREGGGSTEQFF	TGTGCCAGCAGAGAGGGGGGCGGGAGCACTGAGCAGTTCTTC
TRBV3-1	many	-	TRBJ2-1	CASSQELVMVRDEQFF	TGTGCCAGCAGCCAAGAGTTGGTCATGGTGAGGGATGAGCAGTTCTTC
TRBV27	many	TRBD1	TRBJ1-1	CASSLFYSRDRAVVNTEAFF	TGTGCCAGCAGTTTATTTTATAGTCGAGACAGGGCGGTCGTGAACACTGAAGCTTTCTTT
TRBV28	many	-	TRBJ2-7	CASRPLLEGEQYF	TGTGCCAGCAGGCCGCTCCTGGAAGGCGAGCAGTACTTC
TRBV27	many	-	TRBJ2-7	CASSSSPDGPYEQYF	TGTGCCAGCAGTTCAAGTCCGGACGGACCCTACGAGCAGTACTTC
TRBV11-2	many	-	TRBJ2-1	CASSFTLGAYNEQFF	TGTGCCAGCAGCTTCACCCTGGGGGCCTACAATGAGCAGTTCTTC
TRBV2	many	TRBD2	TRBJ2-1	CASTQRGSGRQFF	TGTGCCAGCACCCAGCGGGGGAGCGGGCGGCAGTTCTTC
TRBV30	many	TRBD1	TRBJ1-1	CAWRAWDRAVTEAFF	TGTGCCTGGAGGGCCTGGGACAGGGCTGTCACTGAAGCTTTCTTT
TRBV5-1	few	-	TRBJ2-7	CASSPLPGPGDEQYF	TGCGCCAGCAGCCCCTTACCGGGCCCTGGGGACGAGCAGTACTTC
TRBV20-1	many	TRBD2	TRBJ2-7	CSASAGTSGSEQYF	TGCAGTGCTAGTGCCGGGACTAGCGGGAGCGAGCAGTACTTC
TRBV5-5	-	-	TRBJ1-5	CASSFGRSPVSNQPQHF	TGTGCCAGCAGCTTTGGCAGGTCACCAGTTAGCAATCAGCCCCAGCATTTT
TRBV7-7	many	TRBD1	TRBJ2-7	CASSFAPPGMTGDEQYF	TGTGCTAGCAGCTTCGCCCCCCCGGGAATGACAGGGGACGAGCAGTACTTC
TRBV28	many	-	TRBJ2-5	CASSSPTAGTETQYF	TGTGCCAGCAGTTCTCCTACGGCAGGCACGGAGACCCAGTACTTC
TRBV19	-	-	TRBJ2-7	CASSIMGASYEQYF	TGTGCCAGTAGTATTATGGGAGCCTCCTACGAGCAGTACTTC
TRBV5-1	few	-	TRBJ1-3	CASSLGQESGNTIYF	TGCGCCAGCAGCTTGGGGCAGGAATCTGGAAACACCATATATTTT